These T cell receptor beta chains were read from a single sample in a study of cytomegalovirus exposure and HLA in healthy donors. Produced via immunoSEQ multiplex PCR; TCRdb's table is partial and in-frame only. The sample comprises about 160,000 clones, roughly 85% of which are singletons, and roughly 2% rests with the top ten. The sequenced material came from PBMCs. The receptors were gathered from a man aged 35-49 years in good health and CMV-seronegative. Each CDR3 is given with its conserved first and last residue. The order of the fields is CDR3 DNA, CDR3 protein, clone size, J gene, D gene, V gene. D genes are given only for firm matches. Some rows have no size entry. The others give once, few or many, or a class for an expanded clone.

TGTGCCAGCAGCTTGGGGGACAGGGTCATCTACGAGCAGTACTTC,CASSLGDRVIYEQYF,once,TRBJ2-7,TRBD1,TRBV5-5
TGTGCCAGCAGCCCCGGGGGAAATGAGCAGTTCTTC,CASSPGGNEQFF,NA,TRBJ2-1,NA,TRBV7-9
TGTGCCAGCAGCCAAGATTTAGCGGGGCTAGCCGTAAGCTCCTACGAGCAGTACTTC,CASSQDLAGLAVSSYEQYF,few,TRBJ2-7,TRBD2,TRBV4-2
TGTGCCAGCAGTGGGACAGGCGATCAGCCCCAGCATTTT,CASSGTGDQPQHF,NA,TRBJ1-5,TRBD1,TRBV6-1
TGCGCCAGCAGTCAAAATGAGGGGGTGCAGTACTTC,CASSQNEGVQYF,NA,TRBJ2-7,NA,TRBV5-1
TGTGCCAGCAGCTTGGGGCACGACTATGGCTACACCTTC,CASSLGHDYGYTF,NA,TRBJ1-2,NA,TRBV5-4
TGTGCCACCCGGGGGGTACCTCCGACAGATACGCAGTATTTT,CATRGVPPTDTQYF,NA,TRBJ2-3,TRBD2,TRBV19
TGTGCCTGGAGTGTACTAGGGAGACTAGCGGGAGCTCACGAGCAGTACTTC,CAWSVLGRLAGAHEQYF,NA,TRBJ2-7,TRBD2,TRBV30
TGTGCCACCAGCAGGGACGGGTCTAGCGCGCAAGAGACCCAGTACTTC,CATSRDGSSAQETQYF,NA,TRBJ2-5,NA,TRBV5-4
TGTGCCAGCAGTTACTCGAGGTACGAGCAGTACTTC,CASSYSRYEQYF,NA,TRBJ2-7,NA,TRBV6-6
TGTGCCCTATATGGGGGGCGACTAGCGGCCACCGGGGAGCTGTTTTTT,CALYGGRLAATGELFF,NA,TRBJ2-2,TRBD2,TRBV7-9
TGCAGCGCCGGAGAGGCTGGGGCCAACGGCCTGACTTTC,CSAGEAGANGLTF,NA,TRBJ2-6,NA,TRBV29-1
TGTGCCAGCAGCTCTTCGGACAGGGGGCTGAACATTCAGTACTTC,CASSSSDRGLNIQYF,NA,TRBJ2-4,TRBD1,TRBV7-9
TGTGCCAGCAGTGCAGAGGGACTAGCGGGCAATGAGCAGTTCTTC,CASSAEGLAGNEQFF,NA,TRBJ2-1,TRBD2,TRBV6-1
TGTGCCATCGCAAGCGGGGTAAGCACAGATACGCAGTATTTT,CAIASGVSTDTQYF,NA,TRBJ2-3,TRBD2,TRBV10-3
TGTGCCAGCAGCCCGCGGGGGAGCTCCTATAATTCACCCCTCCACTTT,CASSPRGSSYNSPLHF,NA,TRBJ1-6,NA,TRBV27
TGCGCCAGCAGCAGCACCGGGACTTATAAAGAGACCCAGTACTTC,CASSSTGTYKETQYF,few,TRBJ2-5,NA,TRBV5-1
TGTGCCAGCAGCTTACTGGTGCGGGAGACCCAGTACTTC,CASSLLVRETQYF,NA,TRBJ2-5,NA,TRBV7-6
TGCGCCAGCAGCCAAGTCGGAGAAACGGGAGCCCTCGCCGGGGAGCTGTTTTTT,CASSQVGETGALAGELFF,NA,TRBJ2-2,NA,TRBV4-3
TGCGCCAGCAGGACCCAGGGGAACCACGAGCAGTACTTC,CASRTQGNHEQYF,few,TRBJ2-7,NA,TRBV10-2
TGTGCCAGCAGCTTAAACAGACGTCACTATGGCTACACCTTC,CASSLNRRHYGYTF,NA,TRBJ1-2,NA,TRBV7-2
TGCAGCGTTGAACGGGCGGGAGTAAGCACAGATACGCAGTATTTT,CSVERAGVSTDTQYF,NA,TRBJ2-3,TRBD2,TRBV29-1
TGCAGCGTTGGGTCCCGCCAACGGGGTGAGCAGTTCTTC,CSVGSRQRGEQFF,NA,TRBJ2-1,NA,TRBV29-1
TGTGCCAGCAGCCCTGAGGCAGCGGGCTATGAAAAACTGTTTTTT,CASSPEAAGYEKLFF,NA,TRBJ1-4,NA,TRBV11-3
TGCGCCAGCAGCCAAGATCCCAACGAGCAGTACTTC,CASSQDPNEQYF,NA,TRBJ2-7,NA,TRBV4-1
TGTGCCAGCAGCTTGAGTCCAGAAGAGACCCAGTACTTC,CASSLSPEETQYF,NA,TRBJ2-5,NA,TRBV5-4
TGTGCCAGCAGCCAAGACTGGACAGGTTTAGAAGTATGGTCTGGGGCCAACGTCCTGACTTTC,CASSQDWTGLEVWSGANVLTF,NA,TRBJ2-6,TRBD1,TRBV4-2